This T cell receptor beta chain was observed in a study of blood T cell repertoires in COVID-19. The CDR3 runs 13 residues. V shed 8 bases and J shed 6 bases, with 13 bases lying between them. Germline CDR1 ENHRY, CDR2 SYGVKD. Here immunoSEQ multiplex PCR was the method, and the copy in TCRdb shows in-frame clones only, minus some. The table records over 200,000 clones, 81% of them present only once. The sequence derives from an elderly woman with acute or convalescent COVID-19. The sample comprised peripheral blood. The chain uses TRBV10-3 and TRBJ1-4, with D hard to call. The CDR3 region has the DNA TGTGCCATCCAGGCCAGATACTATGAAAAACTGTTTTTT. The encoded protein is CAIQARYYEKLFF.